These 8 T cell receptor beta chains were sequenced from one sample in a study of monozygotic twins with inflammatory bowel disease. TCRdb re-called the 5' RACE reads; one entry per CDR3 protein, DNA not given. The sample includes over 110,000 distinct CDR3 sequences. The sequenced sample was blood. These receptors all stem from a human donor with ulcerative colitis or Crohn's disease, or a healthy co-twin of an affected twin (not recorded which).

The V gene is TRBV20-1, the J gene TRBJ2-5. CDR1 and CDR2 from the germline V gene are DFQATT and SNEGSKA (reference sequence). This CDR3 comprises 11 residues. This CDR3 reads CSARGRETQYF.

The rearrangement joins TRBV18 to TRBJ2-2; TCRdb designates TRBD1, a call that cannot be tested without DNA. CDR1 is KGHSH, CDR2 LQKENI, per germline. CDR3 size: 16 residues. The CDR3: CASSPPDRGHGGELFF. Using reference TRBV18 and TRBJ2-2 for the parts outside the CDR3, the full variable domain is NAGVMQNPRHLVRRRGQEARLRCSPMKGHSHVYWYRQLPEEGLKFMVYLQKENIIDESGMPKERFSAEFPKEGPSILRIQQVVRGDSAAYFCASSPPDRGHGGELFFGEGSRLTVL.

J is TRBJ2-1 and V is TRBV20-1; TCRdb lists TRBD1, though no DNA is available to test this call. The CDR3 runs 15 residues. Germline V lookup: CDR1 DFQATT, CDR2 SNEGSKA (reference sequence). CDR3 residues: CSAPDRSKTYNEQFF.

This chain connects TRBV20-1 to TRBJ1-1. Per germline, CDR1 DFQATT and CDR2 SNEGSKA (reference sequence). The CDR3 length is 14 residues. The CDR3 protein is CSARRPHPGTEAFF.

The chain uses TRBV7-2 and TRBJ1-6; TCRdb proposes TRBD1, but this gene call is untestable without DNA. CDR1 is SGHTA, CDR2 FQGNSA, per germline. CDR3 length: 17 residues. The CDR3 here is CASSLYRVGSYNSPLHF.

The chain carries TRBV6-5 and TRBJ1-6. The CDR3 covers 16 residues. Germline V lookup: CDR1 MNHEY, CDR2 SVGAGI. This CDR3 is CASSYFFGVGGSPLHF.

The chain links TRBV11-2 to TRBJ1-6. This CDR3 has 15 residues. The germline CDR1 and CDR2 sequences are SGHAT and FQNNGV. The CDR3 reads CASSLEDIEYSPLHF.

The V call is TRBV6-4, the J call TRBJ2-3; TCRdb picks TRBD2, but there is no DNA to check that call. CDR1 and CDR2 from the germline V gene are MRHNA and SNTAGT. This CDR3 comprises 15 residues. CDR3 in amino acids: CASSDTSGATDTQYF.